Presented here are 9 T cell receptor beta chains from one specimen sequenced in a study of blood T cell repertoires in COVID-19. Profiled with immunoSEQ multiplex PCR; TCRdb holds only in-frame clones, not every one. Found here are about 60,000 clones, 87% of them singletons; the top ten hold roughly 9.1%. The material sequenced was peripheral blood. The receptors derive from a human donor with acute or convalescent COVID-19. The donor label of this sample is uncertain.

In its sample, this clone was seen once. This chain uses TRBV2 with TRBJ1-5; 9 bases agree with TRBD1. Germline values: CDR1 SNHLY, CDR2 FYNNEI. The CDR3 spans 16 residues. V lost 7 bases, J lost 0 bases, and 7 bases stayed unmatched. The CDR3 nucleotides read TGTGCCAGCACCCCCGGGACAGGGATTAGCAATCAGCCCCAGCATTTT. The encoded protein is CASTPGTGISNQPQHF.

V is TRBV3-1 (or the pseudogene TRBV3-2) and J is TRBJ1-4; D possibly corresponds to TRBD1 (5 bases). V was shortened by 2 bases and J by 5 bases, with 6 bases between the two germline ends. CDR1 is LGHDT, CDR2 YNNKEL, per germline (reference sequence). The CDR3 length is 13 residues. CDR3 sequence: CASSQRGNEKLFF. The CDR3 DNA reads TGTGCCAGCAGCCAACGGGGGAATGAAAAACTGTTTTTT.

V gene TRBV27 combines with J gene TRBJ1-5, with D possibly being TRBD1 (6 bases). The CDR3 is 17 amino acids. V lost 3 bases and J 0 bases, leaving 15 bases between the germline ends. The V gene's germline CDR1 is MNHEY and CDR2 SMNVEV (reference sequence). CDR3 in DNA: TGTGCCAGCAGTTTTGCTGGGACACCCAATAGCAATCAGCCCCAGCATTTT. It is translated as CASSFAGTPNSNQPQHF.

This chain joins TRBV28 and TRBJ2-7; D unresolved. Germline V CDR1 and CDR2: MDHEN, SYDVKM. The CDR3 consists of 13 residues. V was pared by 3 bases and J by 3 bases, with 9 bases between. The DNA of the CDR3 is TGTGCCAGCAGTTTCTCAGACAACTACGAGCAGTACTTC. This gives the protein CASSFSDNYEQYF.

This clone was picked up a small number of times. This chain uses TRBV9 with TRBJ2-5; D perhaps matches TRBD1 (5 bases). The CDR3 loop spans 14 amino acids. Germline CDR1 reads SGDLS; CDR2 reads YYNGEE. V was pared by 3 bases and J by 4 bases, with 13 bases between. The CDR3 loop is CASSGPGQAETQYF. The CDR3 nucleotides read TGTGCCAGCAGCGGTCCAGGGCAAGCAGAGACCCAGTACTTC.

The J gene is TRBJ1-3, the V gene TRBV7-2; 8 nucleotides align to TRBD1. V shed 3 bases, J shed 2 bases, and the junction held 3 bases outside the gene matches. The CDR3 is 15 residues long. Germline CDR1 is SGHTA and CDR2 is FQGNSA. The CDR3 DNA follows: TGTGCCAGCAGCTTTATGGACAGGGCTGGAAACACCATATATTTT. Residues: CASSFMDRAGNTIYF.

This clone was observed a single time. The gene calls are TRBV5-1 and TRBJ1-6, with D perhaps TRBD1 (6 bases). From germline, CDR1 is SGHRS and CDR2 YFSETQ. CDR3 length: 15 amino acids. Trimming removed 4 bases from V and 7 bases from J, with 15 bases in between. This chain's CDR3 is CASSDRTEGNSPLHF. In DNA, the CDR3 is TGCGCCAGCAGCGATAGGACAGAGGGAAATTCACCCCTCCACTTT. Variable domain in full (rest from reference TRBV5-1 and TRBJ1-6): KAGVTQTPRYLIKTRGQQVTLSCSPISGHRSVSWYQQTPGQGLQFLFEYFSETQRNKGNFPGRFSGRQFSNSRSEMNVSTLELGDSALYLCASSDRTEGNSPLHFGNGTRLTVT.

This rearrangement joins TRBV11-3 to TRBJ2-1; 11 bases fit TRBD2. The CDR3 extends over 13 amino acids. V dropped 5 bases and J dropped 15; count of bases not matched to a gene: 9. The germline V gene encodes CDR1 SGHNT and CDR2 YENEEA. The CDR3, as DNA: TGTGCCAGCAGCGAGACTAGCGGGAACCATTTGTTCTTC. This codes for CASSETSGNHLFF.

The chain uses TRBV10-3 and TRBJ1-2; tentative D call: TRBD1 (6 bases). The V end was cut by 9 bases, the J end by 3 bases, with 14 bases between. This CDR3 is built from 13 residues. Germline CDR1 ENHRY, CDR2 SYGVKD. The CDR3: CAIKTGIDYGYTF. In DNA form, the CDR3 reads TGTGCCATAAAGACAGGCATCGACTATGGCTACACCTTC.